This passage covers 29 T cell receptor beta chains from one sample sequenced in a study of blood T cell repertoires in COVID-19. Repertoires were generated with immunoSEQ multiplex PCR, while TCRdb's copy carries only in-frame clones and drops some. This table holds roughly 110,000 clones, around 90% found once. Sequences were obtained from peripheral blood. The receptors were sampled from a man in his forties with active or convalescent COVID-19.

CDR3 coding DNA: TGTGCCAGCAGCTTTTCAGGGTATAACACTGAAGCTTTCTTT. The encoded protein is CASSFSGYNTEAFF. The chain joins TRBV7-2 to TRBJ1-1; possible D gene TRBD1, 5 bases. The V gene's germline CDR1 is SGHTA and CDR2 FQGNSA. The CDR3 sequence is 14 residues long. Trimming left V 3 bases short and J 2 bases short, with 10 bases between.

The sample holds one count of this clone. V and J are TRBV2 and TRBJ2-3; D call uncertain. The germline CDR1 and CDR2 sequences are SNHLY and FYNNEI. CDR3 length: 12 residues. V was cut by 6 bases and J by 7 bases, with 11 bases left in between. The CDR3 loop reads CASRFGDYTQYF. CDR3 nucleotides: TGTGCCAGCAGATTTGGAGACTATACGCAGTATTTT.

The chain carries TRBV6-2 or TRBV6-3 and TRBJ2-7; 14 positions match TRBD2. Germline values: CDR1 MNHEY, CDR2 SVGEGT. The trim removed 6 bases at V and 6 bases at J, leaving 13 bases unmatched. The length of the CDR3 is 17 residues. The CDR3 DNA reads TGTGCCAGCAGCCCCGGGACTAGCGGGAGTACGACCCGCGAGCAGTACTTC. Amino acid sequence: CASSPGTSGSTTREQYF.

V and J are TRBV12-3 or TRBV12-4 and TRBJ2-7; D is possibly TRBD1 (5 bases). Between the trimmed V and J ends, which lost 9 bases and 6 bases, there was a span of 18 bases. The CDR3 has 13 amino acids. The CDR3: CASSFQGRSEQYF. The CDR3, as DNA: TGTGCCAGTTCCTTTCAGGGTCGCAGCGAGCAGTACTTC.

A few counts support this clone. The rearrangement joins TRBV2 to TRBJ1-1; D is ambiguous. CDR1 is SNHLY, CDR2 FYNNEI, per germline. The CDR3 is 14 amino acids. Trimming stripped 4 bases from V and 2 bases from J, with 11 bases between. This chain's CDR3 is CASSVEGINTEAFF. The CDR3 DNA reads as TGTGCCAGCAGTGTGGAGGGAATAAACACTGAAGCTTTCTTT.

The sample holds one count of this clone. The J gene is TRBJ1-4, the V gene TRBV12-3 or TRBV12-4; tentatively, D is TRBD1 (5 bases). The CDR3 loop spans 12 amino acids. The V end was cut by 7 bases, the J end by 6 bases, with 9 bases between. CDR3 residues: CASNRGYEKLFF. The CDR3 DNA reads TGTGCCAGCAATAGGGGCTATGAAAAACTGTTTTTT.

The chain carries TRBV9 and TRBJ1-1, with D possibly being TRBD1 (5 bases). Germline V CDR1 and CDR2: SGDLS, YYNGEE. V lost 0 bases, J lost 7 bases, and 16 bases lay in between. The CDR3 spans 15 residues. The CDR3 is CASSVGPQGGGEAFF. DNA for the CDR3: TGTGCCAGCAGCGTAGGGCCCCAGGGAGGCGGTGAAGCTTTCTTT.

This clone was picked up a small number of times. The V call is TRBV12-3 or TRBV12-4, the J call TRBJ1-2, with TRBD1 matching over 7 bases. The CDR3 consists of 13 residues. The V segment lost 5 bases and the J segment 6 bases; nucleotides outside the gene matches: 6. This CDR3 reads CASSRGTVDGYTF. CDR3 bases: TGTGCCAGCAGTCGAGGGACAGTAGATGGCTACACCTTC.

This chain joins TRBV28 and TRBJ1-1; D possibly corresponds to TRBD1 (5 bases). Germline CDR1 MDHEN, CDR2 SYDVKM. The CDR3 totals 13 residues. Trimming took 7 bases from V and 2 from J, leaving 11 bases between them. The CDR3 DNA reads as TGTGCCAGCAAGGGACTGCGAAACACTGAAGCTTTCTTT. This codes for CASKGLRNTEAFF. The complete variable domain, with remaining parts taken from reference TRBV28 and TRBJ1-1, reads DVKVTQSSRYLVKRTGEKVFLECVQDMDHENMFWYRQDPGLGLRLIYFSYDVKMKEKGDIPEGYSVSREKKERFSLILESASTNQTSMYLCASKGLRNTEAFFGQGTRLTVV.

This chain connects TRBV19 to TRBJ2-2, with a weak D call TRBD1 (5 bases). This CDR3 contains 16 residues. Germline-derived CDR1 and CDR2 are LNHDA and SQIVND (reference sequence). Trimming left V 6 bases short and J 5 bases short, with 19 bases between. The CDR3 DNA is TGTGCCAGTAGCACTACGTTAGCAGCAGGGACCGGGGAGCTGTTTTTT. This codes for CASSTTLAAGTGELFF.

This clone is a singleton in its sample. The chain uses TRBV25-1 and TRBJ2-7; tentative D call: TRBD1 (5 bases). In germline, CDR1 is MGHDK, CDR2 SYGVNS. V lost 1 base and J 11 bases, leaving 15 bases between the germline ends. This CDR3 spans 13 amino acids. CDR3 in DNA: TGTGCCAGCAGTGAATCGGGCGTCCCCAGGGAGTACTTC. It translates to CASSESGVPREYF.

The chain couples TRBV18 to TRBJ2-1, with D possibly being TRBD1 (6 bases). Trimming removed 4 bases at V and 6 bases at J, with 13 bases between. The germline gives CDR1 KGHSH, CDR2 LQKENI. The CDR3 loop spans 14 amino acids. In DNA form, the CDR3 reads TGTGCCAGCTCACTTGGGACATCCGGCAATGAGCAGTTCTTC. Residues: CASSLGTSGNEQFF.

The chain employs TRBV7-9 and TRBJ1-3; a weak D match, TRBD1 (6 bases). There are 14 residues in the CDR3. Germline V gene data show CDR1 as SEHNR and CDR2 as FQNEAQ (reference sequence). Trimming left V 0 bases short and J 3 bases short, with 6 bases between. CDR3 loop: CASSLAGGGNTIYF. CDR3 DNA: TGTGCCAGCAGCTTAGCAGGGGGTGGAAACACCATATATTTT.

The chain couples TRBV10-3 to TRBJ2-3, with 11 bases lining up with TRBD2. V was clipped by 1 base and J by 4 bases; unmatched bases: 13. From germline, CDR1 is ENHRY and CDR2 SYGVKD. The CDR3 is 19 amino acids. CDR3 region: CAISEFGTSGTPRADTQYF. The DNA for the CDR3 is TGTGCCATCAGTGAGTTTGGGACTAGCGGCACCCCGCGGGCAGATACGCAGTATTTT.

This chain uses TRBV27 with TRBJ1-2, with 9 bases fitting TRBD1. This CDR3 contains 14 residues. The germline V gene has CDR1 MNHEY and CDR2 SMNVEV (reference sequence). Unmatched junction bases numbered 11, after V lost 7 bases and J lost 8 bases. The CDR3 region is CASKNRGLLGGYTF. The CDR3 DNA reads as TGTGCCAGCAAGAACAGGGGGCTATTAGGCGGCTACACCTTC.

V gene TRBV2 combines with J gene TRBJ1-5; D is perhaps TRBD1 (5 bases). Germline V gene sequence: CDR1 SNHLY, CDR2 FYNNEI. V lost 2 bases to trimming and J lost 13 bases, with 27 bases between them. The CDR3 is made up of 17 amino acids. CDR3 nucleotide sequence: TGTGCCAGCAGTGAATCGGTATTGGGGCCCCAAGGTCATTTTCAGCATTTT. It encodes CASSESVLGPQGHFQHF.

CDR3 protein: CSVGPGGDSAFF. CDR3 DNA: TGCAGCGTTGGCCCAGGGGGCGATTCGGCTTTCTTT. The rearrangement joins TRBV29-1 to TRBJ1-1, with 8 bases fitting TRBD1. The CDR3 covers 12 residues. With 4 bases clipped from V and 11 bases from J, the junction kept 9 bases outside the gene matches. Germline CDR1 SQVTM, CDR2 ANQGSEA. The full variable domain, in which reference TRBV29-1 and TRBJ1-1 provide the parts outside the CDR3, is SAVISQKPSRDICQRGTSLTIQCQVDSQVTMMFWYRQQPGQSLTLIATANQGSEATYESGFVIDKFPISRPNLTFSTLTVSNMSPEDSSIYLCSVGPGGDSAFFGQGTRLTVV.

The chain carries TRBV19 and TRBJ2-5; 7 bases line up with TRBD1. Germline V lookup: CDR1 LNHDA, CDR2 SQIVND (reference sequence). Trimming at V came to 1 base and at J to 5 bases, leaving 7 bases not matched to a gene. The CDR3 totals 15 residues. The CDR3 bases are TGTGCCAGTAGTATAGCAGACAGGGTATGGGAGACCCAGTACTTC. Amino acid sequence: CASSIADRVWETQYF.

The chain recombines TRBV5-1 with TRBJ2-5, with 9 nucleotides matching TRBD1. The junction had 9 bases not matched to a gene; V was cut back by 3 bases and J by 0 bases. The CDR3 is 17 residues long. Germline V lookup: CDR1 SGHRS, CDR2 YFSETQ. The CDR3 is CASSWDRAGRNQETQYF. For the CDR3, the DNA is TGCGCCAGCAGCTGGGACAGGGCGGGTAGGAACCAAGAGACCCAGTACTTC.

V is TRBV5-1 and J is TRBJ1-3; 7 nucleotides match TRBD1. The CDR3 runs to 16 residues. Germline values: CDR1 SGHRS, CDR2 YFSETQ. V was pared by 0 bases and J by 2 bases, with 5 bases of the junction left unmatched. CDR3 nucleotide sequence: TGCGCCAGCAGCTTGGCTGGACAGGTCACTGGAAACACCATATATTTT. Protein sequence: CASSLAGQVTGNTIYF.

The chain carries TRBV7-7 and TRBJ2-3; TRBD2 aligns across 13 bases. Losses at the gene ends were 5 bases for V and 2 bases for J; bases not matched to a gene: 4. The CDR3 runs 16 residues. Per germline, CDR1 SSHAT and CDR2 FNYEAQ (reference sequence). This CDR3 reads CASSLGLAGTTDTQYF. CDR3 nucleotides: TGTGCCAGCAGCCTGGGACTAGCGGGGACCACAGATACGCAGTATTTT.

About this clone itself: The junction shows a germline mismatch at one end, possibly a read error. This chain uses TRBV3-1 (or the pseudogene TRBV3-2) with TRBJ2-1, with TRBD2 identical over 7 bases. This CDR3 spans 17 amino acids. In germline, CDR1 is LGHDT, CDR2 YNNKEL (reference sequence). Here the CDR3 reads CASRQARGGRTRNEQFF. CDR3 bases: TGTGCCAGCAGGCAAGCCAGAGGCGGGAGAACGAGGAATGAGCAGTTCTTC.

The rearrangement links TRBV21-1 to TRBJ1-5; the listed D gene, TRBD1, was not tested against the DNA. TRBV21-1 is a documented pseudogene. There are 20 residues in the CDR3. CDR3 nucleotide sequence: TGTGCCAGCAGCAAACTTTCGAAGGCAGGGGCCCTTTATAGCAATCAGCCCCAGCATTTT. Protein product: CASSKLSKAGALYSNQPQHF.

The gene calls are TRBV5-4 and TRBJ2-3; maybe TRBD2 (5 bases). CDR3 length: 16 amino acids. The V gene's germline CDR1 is SGHNT and CDR2 YYREEE (reference sequence). V lost 1 base and J lost 3, with 15 bases in between. CDR3 DNA sequence: TGTGCCAGCAGCTTGAGGCTAGCTATGATGACAGATACGCAGTATTTT. Translating gives CASSLRLAMMTDTQYF. The variable domain in full, completed from reference TRBV5-4 and TRBJ2-3, reads ETGVTQSPTHLIKTRGQQVTLRCSSQSGHNTVSWYQQALGQGPQFIFQYYREEENGRGNFPPRFSGLQFPNYSSELNVNALELDDSALYLCASSLRLAMMTDTQYFGPGTRLTVL.

V usage is TRBV30 and J usage is TRBJ2-1; 7 positions agree with TRBD2. The V gene end was trimmed by 2 bases and the J gene end by 4 bases; junction bases not matched to a gene: 14. Germline V gene sequence: CDR1 GTSNPN, CDR2 SVGIG (reference sequence). The CDR3 is made up of 17 amino acids. The CDR3 protein is CAWSPPIGASGYNEQFF. The DNA of the CDR3 is TGTGCCTGGAGTCCGCCGATAGGGGCTAGCGGTTACAATGAGCAGTTCTTC.

The J gene is TRBJ2-7, the V gene TRBV5-4; unclear D gene. Germline-derived CDR1 and CDR2 are SGHNT and YYREEE (reference sequence). The CDR3 runs 15 residues. With 1 base removed from V and 0 bases from J, the gap between germline ends came to 11 bases. The CDR3 DNA reads TGTGCCAGCAGCTTGTCTGGTGCTAGCTCCTACGAGCAGTACTTC. Amino acids: CASSLSGASSYEQYF.

This chain links TRBV15 with TRBJ1-6; unclear D gene. Per germline, CDR1 LNHNV and CDR2 YYDKDF (reference sequence). V lost 3 bases and J 10 bases, leaving 16 bases between the germline ends. This CDR3 region has 15 residues. CDR3 nucleotide sequence: TGTGCCACCAGCAGGGGAGTGGAGGGAAACTCACCCCTCCACTTT. Its translation is CATSRGVEGNSPLHF.

This clone showed up just once. V is TRBV7-2 and J is TRBJ2-7, with D possibly being TRBD1 (6 bases). V dropped 5 bases and J dropped 4 bases, with 18 bases sitting between them. Per the germline V gene, CDR1 is SGHTA and CDR2 is FQGNSA. This CDR3 region has 15 residues. The DNA of the CDR3 is TGTGCCAGCAGCCCCGGCGTCCTTACAGGGTACGAGCAGTACTTC. This codes for CASSPGVLTGYEQYF.

This chain joins TRBV7-9 and TRBJ2-7; 7 nucleotides agree with TRBD1. The CDR3 runs 17 residues. Trimming removed 1 base from V and 6 bases from J; junction bases left unmatched: 15. The germline V gene encodes CDR1 SEHNR and CDR2 FQNEAQ (reference sequence). The chain's CDR3 is CASSLDRAVDRSPEQYF. CDR3 DNA: TGTGCCAGCAGCTTAGATCGGGCCGTGGACAGGTCTCCCGAGCAGTACTTC.